This T cell receptor beta chain was identified in a study of blood T cells in healthy people across ages. As for the study in general: Using template switching, researchers captured about one barcoded beta molecule for each two T cells.

It was with a sample-barcoded 5' primer and a J-beta primer mix that a second PCR of roughly 7 to 11 cycles was run. TCRdb re-analysed the 5' RACE reads in MiXCR, keeping a single row per CDR3 protein. The table records about 1.8 million distinct CDR3 sequences, 49% of them present only once. Study results and limitations: The unsorted PBMCs prevented any conclusive comparison of naive versus antigen-experienced cells. Getting older went along with TCR beta diversity per million T cells dropping roughly linearly.

Note on this clonotype: Its antigen is currently unknown.

Caucasian individuals from Russia who were healthy and aged roughly 6 to 90 acted as donors. Germline CDR1 is MDHEN and CDR2 is SYDVKM. The CDR3 is 13 residues long. This rearrangement joins TRBV28 to TRBJ2-7; D is unclear. The J call may be faulty, since TRBJ2-5 better matches the DNA end. The sample taken for sequencing was blood. This clonotype was obtained from a middle-aged woman in good health. The CDR3 region is CASTGQRQETQYF. As DNA, the CDR3 is TGTGCCAGCACTGGCCAGAGGCAAGAGACCCAGTACTTC.